The 13 T cell receptor beta chains in this list originate from one sample, sequenced in a study of cytomegalovirus exposure and HLA in healthy donors. Some clones are missing from TCRdb's copy, which holds only in-frame ones; the method was immunoSEQ multiplex PCR. The table has about 120,000 clones, 95% to 97% seen once. Sequenced: PBMCs. The receptors here all came from a man younger than 35 in good health and CMV-seronegative.

The V and J genes are TRBV30 and TRBJ2-1; 9 nucleotides agree with TRBD1. The CDR3 runs 17 residues. From germline, CDR1 is GTSNPN and CDR2 SVGIG (reference sequence). J lost 0 bases, V lost 1 base, and 7 bases had no gene match. The CDR3 coding sequence is TGTGCCTGGAGTGACGAACAGGGGGCACGCTCCTACAATGAGCAGTTCTTC. This translates into CAWSDEQGARSYNEQFF.

V usage is TRBV4-3 and J usage is TRBJ2-1; 12 bases agree with TRBD2. V lost 3 bases, J lost 9 bases, and 6 bases stayed unmatched. The germline V gene has CDR1 LGHNA and CDR2 YSLEER. The CDR3 covers 15 residues. CDR3 in DNA: TGCGCCAGCAGCCAGACTAGCGGGAGTAGTGGTGAGCAGTTCTTC. Translating gives CASSQTSGSSGEQFF.

The chain employs TRBV28 and TRBJ1-4, with D uncertain. The V gene's germline CDR1 is MDHEN and CDR2 SYDVKM. The CDR3 has 12 residues. The V and J ends lost 6 bases and 0 bases respectively, with 2 bases between them. The CDR3 loop is CASSATNEKLFF. DNA of the CDR3: TGTGCCAGCAGCGCAACTAATGAAAAACTGTTTTTT.

The chain links TRBV30 to TRBJ1-1; D ambiguous. Trimming took off 3 bases at V and 8 bases at J, with 10 bases between the two ends. There are 11 residues in the CDR3. CDR1 is GTSNPN and CDR2 is SVGIG in the germline V gene (reference sequence). In DNA form, the CDR3 reads TGTGCCTGGAGACCTACGCGGGAAGCTTTCTTT. It encodes CAWRPTREAFF.

The gene calls are TRBV30 and TRBJ1-2, with 8 positions matching TRBD1. Germline CDR1 reads GTSNPN; CDR2 reads SVGIG (reference sequence). This CDR3 has 13 amino acids. V lost 4 bases and J lost 5; bases outside the gene matches: 6. The CDR3 DNA reads TGTGCCTGGATTTTGGGGACAGGTTATGGCTACACCTTC. Amino acids: CAWILGTGYGYTF.

J is TRBJ1-4 and V is TRBV2; weak D call: TRBD1 (6 bases). Trimming cost V 6 bases and J 3 bases, with 14 bases left between them. The V gene's germline CDR1 is SNHLY and CDR2 FYNNEI. The CDR3 is made up of 15 amino acids. The CDR3 DNA sequence: TGTGCCAGCAGCAACCCAGGGGCGGCTAATGAAAAACTGTTTTTT. Amino acid sequence: CASSNPGAANEKLFF.

Written as DNA, the CDR3 is TGTGCCAGTACCGCCCCGGGACAGATTTATGGCTACACCTTC. Protein product: CASTAPGQIYGYTF. The chain links TRBV19 to TRBJ1-2, with 7 bases matching TRBD1. In germline, CDR1 is LNHDA, CDR2 SQIVND (reference sequence). CDR3 length: 14 residues. V lost 7 bases to trimming and J lost 5 bases; unmatched junction nucleotides: 10.

V is TRBV13 and J is TRBJ1-1; D remains unclear. CDR1 PRHDT and CDR2 FYEKMQ come from the germline V gene (reference sequence). CDR3 length: 15 residues. The V end was cut by 4 bases, the J end by 4 bases, with 16 bases between. The CDR3 bases are TGTGCCAGCAGCTCATCCCCGTTGATGAGCACTGAAGCTTTCTTT. Residues: CASSSSPLMSTEAFF.

This chain connects TRBV28 to TRBJ1-2, with a tentative D call TRBD1 (5 bases). There are 12 residues in the CDR3. V was trimmed by 6 bases and J by 8 bases, leaving 13 bases between them. Per germline, CDR1 MDHEN and CDR2 SYDVKM. DNA of the CDR3: TGTGCCAGCAGACCCCCCACAGGAGGCTACACCTTC. Translating it yields CASRPPTGGYTF.

V is TRBV4-3 and J is TRBJ2-1; 8 bases fit TRBD2. Trimming took 5 bases from V and 0 from J; bases not matched to a gene: 6. Germline V gene data show CDR1 as LGHNA and CDR2 as YSLEER. The length of the CDR3 is 16 residues. DNA of the CDR3: TGCGCCAGCAGCGGTCGGGAGGGGGGCTCCTACAATGAGCAGTTCTTC. Translation: CASSGREGGSYNEQFF.

This clone showed up just once. J is TRBJ2-7 and V is TRBV19; 8 bases match TRBD1. Looked up from germline, CDR1 is LNHDA and CDR2 is SQIVND (reference sequence). The CDR3 is 13 amino acids. The V segment lost 5 bases and the J segment 8 bases; nucleotides outside the gene matches: 8. For the CDR3, the DNA is TGTGCCAGTAGTGGGACAGGAGGTGCTCAGCAGTACTTC. It specifies CASSGTGGAQQYF.

The chain has TRBV19 and TRBJ1-4; D unresolved. The V and J ends lost 7 bases and 8 bases respectively, with 20 bases between them. The CDR3 totals 15 residues. Germline V lookup: CDR1 LNHDA, CDR2 SQIVND (reference sequence). As DNA, the CDR3 is TGTGCCAGTACCACGGGAGGCGGCCTAGGAGAAAAACTGTTTTTT. Its translation is CASTTGGGLGEKLFF.

Comments on this clone: The same CDR3 arises from other DNA sequences in this sample as well. This rearrangement joins TRBV9 to TRBJ2-7; tentatively, D is TRBD1 (5 bases). Germline V gene lookup returns CDR1 SGDLS and CDR2 YYNGEE. This CDR3 has 13 amino acids. V was pared by 2 bases and J by 5 bases, with 11 bases between. CDR3: CASSVGQGNEQYF. The CDR3 coding sequence is TGTGCCAGCAGCGTTGGGCAGGGAAACGAGCAGTACTTC.